These 22 T cell receptor beta chains share one sample of origin, sequenced in a study of T cells in Graves' hyperthyroidism and ophthalmopathy. What was amplified from RNA transcripts were TCR beta CDR3 regions. A set of HTBI primers served as the primers for a first-round RT-PCR of the TCR CDR3. MiXCR was run by TCRdb on the multiplex PCR reads, yielding one entry per CDR3 protein. The sample comprises around 400,000 distinct CDR3 sequences, about 13% of which are singletons, and roughly 9.2% rests with the top ten. The sample comprised blood. Every receptor here comes from a woman between 18 and 29 years old with Graves' hyperthyroidism.

Many counts were recorded for this clonotype. The rearrangement joins TRBV7-6 to TRBJ1-2, with D possibly being TRBD1 (6 bases). The CDR3 length is 13 residues. V lost 4 bases to trimming and J lost 6 bases, with 12 bases between them. The germline V gene has CDR1 SGHVS and CDR2 FNYEAQ. CDR3 residues: CASSSQGGDGYTF. CDR3 coding DNA: TGTGCCAGCAGCTCACAGGGAGGGGATGGCTACACCTTC.

The rearrangement joins TRBV28 to TRBJ2-6; the D call may be TRBD1 or TRBD2 (5 bases each). The ends were cut back, 2 bases at V and 8 bases at J, with 16 bases in the middle. The germline V gene encodes CDR1 MDHEN and CDR2 SYDVKM. The CDR3 sequence is 16 residues long. The CDR3 bases are TGTGCCAGCAGTTTAATTAGCGAGGGGTTTTCCAACGTCCTGACTTTC. It specifies CASSLISEGFSNVLTF. Looking up the rest from reference TRBV28 and TRBJ2-6 gives the full variable domain: DVKVTQSSRYLVKRTGEKVFLECVQDMDHENMFWYRQDPGLGLRLIYFSYDVKMKEKGDIPEGYSVSREKKERFSLILESASTNQTSMYLCASSLISEGFSNVLTFGAGSRLTVL.

The chain links TRBV30 to TRBJ2-2, with 7 bases matching TRBD2. V lost 3 bases to trimming and J lost 4 bases; unmatched junction nucleotides: 11. The CDR3 sequence is 16 residues long. Per germline, CDR1 GTSNPN and CDR2 SVGIG (reference sequence). The chain's CDR3 is CAWRLGLAGPTGELFF. The CDR3 region has the DNA TGTGCCTGGAGGTTGGGATTAGCGGGCCCCACCGGGGAGCTGTTTTTT.

A few counts support this clonotype. This rearrangement joins TRBV19 to TRBJ2-7; the D is unclear. V was clipped by 3 bases and J by 1 base, with 7 bases between them. The CDR3 runs 13 residues. The germline CDR1 and CDR2 sequences are LNHDA and SQIVND (reference sequence). In DNA, the CDR3 is TGTGCCAGTAGTATTACATATTCCTACGAGCAGTACTTC. Protein product: CASSITYSYEQYF.

This clonotype appeared many times. The rearrangement joins TRBV7-6 to TRBJ2-1; D may match TRBD1 or TRBD2 (6 bases each). Germline CDR1 SGHVS, CDR2 FNYEAQ. The CDR3 has 17 residues. V was shortened by 5 bases and J by 3 bases, with 20 bases between the two germline ends. The CDR3 sequence is CASSPSLVGGLYNEQFF. CDR3 nucleotide sequence: TGTGCCAGCAGCCCTTCACTAGTTGGGGGGCTCTACAATGAGCAGTTCTTC. Based on the CDR3 plus reference TRBV7-6 and TRBJ2-1, the full variable domain is GAGVSQSPRYKVTKRGQDVALRCDPISGHVSLYWYRQALGQGPEFLTYFNYEAQQDKSGLPNDRFSAERPEGSISTLTIQRTEQRDSAMYRCASSPSLVGGLYNEQFFGPGTRLTVL.

This clonotype occurred many times. This chain uses TRBV30 with TRBJ2-7; 11 bases fit TRBD1. Germline trimming cut 0 bases from V and 2 bases from J; bases unmatched to any gene: 15. This CDR3 comprises 19 residues. The germline gives CDR1 GTSNPN, CDR2 SVGIG (reference sequence). CDR3 sequence: CAWSVIPGQGASMTYEQYF. The DNA of the CDR3 is TGTGCCTGGAGTGTAATCCCCGGACAGGGGGCGAGTATGACCTACGAGCAGTACTTC.

This clonotype has a count of ten or more. This chain connects TRBV3-1 to TRBJ2-3, with a weak D call TRBD2 (5 bases). The ends were cut back, 0 bases at V and 6 bases at J, with 13 bases in the middle. CDR1 and CDR2 from the germline V gene are LGHDT and YNNKEL (reference sequence). The CDR3 is 15 amino acids. The CDR3 is CASSQEADWSDTQYF. The CDR3 DNA reads as TGTGCCAGCAGCCAAGAAGCGGACTGGAGCGATACGCAGTATTTT.

V and J are TRBV19 and TRBJ2-5; TRBD2 might be the D (5 bases). The CDR3 spans 14 residues. The V end was cut by 5 bases, the J end by 5 bases, with 15 bases between. The germline V gene encodes CDR1 LNHDA and CDR2 SQIVND (reference sequence). CDR3 coding DNA: TGTGCCAGTAGTCAAGGATCGGGGTCGGAGACCCAGTACTTC. Protein: CASSQGSGSETQYF.

This clonotype was picked up many times. The gene calls are TRBV5-5 and TRBJ2-7; D is possibly TRBD2 (5 bases). The CDR3 length is 12 residues. Germline lookup yields CDR1 SGHKS and CDR2 YYEKEE (reference sequence). V was shortened by 2 bases and J by 3 bases, with 6 bases between the two germline ends. The DNA for the CDR3 is TGTGCCAGCAGCTTAGCGGTCTACGAGCAGTACTTC. Its protein is CASSLAVYEQYF. The variable domain in full, completed from reference TRBV5-5 and TRBJ2-7, reads DAGVTQSPTHLIKTRGQQVTLRCSPISGHKSVSWYQQVLGQGPQFIFQYYEKEERGRGNFPDRFSARQFPNYSSELNVNALLLGDSALYLCASSLAVYEQYFGPGTRLTVT.

About this clonotype itself: An end of the junction does not agree with germline; a read error may underlie this. The rearrangement links TRBV7-2 to TRBJ2-1; 10 nucleotides align to TRBD2. Germline CDR1 SGHTA, CDR2 FQGNSA. This CDR3 contains 15 residues. The DNA of the CDR3 is TGTGCCAGCAGCCTAGCGGGAGTTGGTCGGAATGAGCAGTTCTTC. Protein: CASSLAGVGRNEQFF.

J is TRBJ2-1 and V is TRBV24-1, with TRBD2 identical over 8 bases. Looked up from germline, CDR1 is KGHDR and CDR2 is SFDVKD. The CDR3 has 18 amino acids. With V trimmed by 5 bases and J by 6 bases, 17 bases remained unmatched. CDR3 in DNA: TGTGCCACCAGTGCCCACTTCTTGAGGACTAGCCTAAGCAATGAGCAGTTCTTC. It translates to CATSAHFLRTSLSNEQFF.

The chain is built from TRBV20-1 and TRBJ2-3; D is tentatively TRBD1 or TRBD2 (5 bases each). The V gene's germline CDR1 is DFQATT and CDR2 SNEGSKA (reference sequence). CDR3 length equals 15 residues. V shed 6 bases and J shed 2 bases, with 18 bases lying between them. DNA of the CDR3: TGCAGTGCGGGGCGAGGGATCTCGTTCACAGATACGCAGTATTTT. Translating gives CSAGRGISFTDTQYF.

This clonotype was seen many times. The rearrangement uses TRBV7-9 and TRBJ1-5; D remains ambiguous. CDR1 and CDR2 from the germline V gene are SEHNR and FQNEAQ (reference sequence). The CDR3 is 17 residues long. Trimming took off 1 base at V and 0 bases at J, with 13 bases between the two ends. The CDR3 DNA reads TGTGCCAGCAGCTTAGTTATGGCAGAAAATAGCAATCAGCCCCAGCATTTT. Amino acid sequence: CASSLVMAENSNQPQHF. The full variable domain, with the rest looked up from reference TRBV7-9 and TRBJ1-5, is DTGVSQNPRHKITKRGQNVTFRCDPISEHNRLYWYRQTLGQGPEFLTYFQNEAQLEKSRLLSDRFSAERPKGSFSTLEIQRTEQGDSAMYLCASSLVMAENSNQPQHFGDGTRLSIL.

In this sample, this clonotype turned up many times. CDR3 sequence (DNA): TGTGCCAGCAGCCTAAGGACGGGTAACACAGATACGCAGTATTTT. Translating gives CASSLRTGNTDTQYF. The chain recombines TRBV12-3 or TRBV12-4 with TRBJ2-3; unclear D gene. This CDR3 region has 15 residues. V lost 6 bases, J lost 2 bases, and 15 bases lay in between.

This clonotype was picked up many times. The chain employs TRBV10-3 and TRBJ1-3; tentatively, D is TRBD1 (5 bases). There are 13 residues in the CDR3. Per the germline V gene, CDR1 is ENHRY and CDR2 is SYGVKD. Trimming removed 10 bases from V and 0 bases from J, with 10 bases in between. In DNA, the CDR3 is TGTGCCACTGGGGGGTACTCTGGAAACACCATATATTTT. Its protein is CATGGYSGNTIYF.

This clonotype was counted ten times or more. This chain uses TRBV28 with TRBJ2-3, with D possibly matching TRBD2 (7 bases). This CDR3 comprises 13 residues. In germline, CDR1 is MDHEN, CDR2 SYDVKM. The germline V and J ends were trimmed by 5 bases and 10 bases, with 16 bases remaining between them. The CDR3 loop reads CASSTGTIFSQYF. The CDR3 DNA follows: TGTGCCAGCAGTACAGGGACTATCTTTTCGCAGTATTTT.

This clonotype was seen many times. The J gene is TRBJ1-1, the V gene TRBV5-8, with D maybe TRBD1 (6 bases). The CDR3 runs 16 residues. Between the trimmed V and J ends, which lost 0 bases and 4 bases, there was a span of 16 bases. Germline CDR1 SGHTS, CDR2 YDEGEE. The CDR3 DNA is TGTGCCAGCAGCTTGGCCGTCGGGGGGCGCGGCACTGAAGCTTTCTTT. Translation: CASSLAVGGRGTEAFF.

This clonotype occurred a few times. The gene calls are TRBV5-1 and TRBJ1-3; D may be TRBD1 (6 bases). The length of the CDR3 is 16 residues. The ends were cut back, 1 base at V and 4 bases at J, with 15 bases in the middle. Germline V gene sequence: CDR1 SGHRS, CDR2 YFSETQ. The CDR3 region has the DNA TGCGCCAGCAGCTTGATAGGGGCAGGGGTCGGAAACACCATATATTTT. Translated: CASSLIGAGVGNTIYF.

This clonotype occurred many times. The CDR3 sequence is CASSLAPGGSPLHF. CDR3 sequence (DNA): TGTGCCAGCAGCTTAGCGCCGGGGGGATCACCCCTCCACTTT. The chain carries TRBV7-2 and TRBJ1-6; TRBD1 might be the D (5 bases). Germline-derived CDR1 and CDR2 are SGHTA and FQGNSA. V was clipped by 0 bases and J by 10 bases, with 10 bases between them. The CDR3 spans 14 residues.

Concerning this clonotype: This may stem from a read error, because a much larger clone lies one nucleotide away. The J gene is TRBJ2-2, the V gene TRBV18, with D unresolved. The CDR3 covers 13 residues. CDR1 and CDR2 (germline): KGHSH, LQKENI. The CDR3 protein is CAGSPVDNGELFF. The CDR3 nucleotides read TGTGCCGGCTCACCGGTGGATAACGGGGAGCTGTTTTTT.

This clonotype has only a few counts. The V gene is TRBV6-2 or TRBV6-3, the J gene TRBJ2-7; 8 bases agree with TRBD1. The CDR3 spans 16 residues. V trimming: 5 bases; J trimming: 2 bases; junction bases outside the gene matches: 11. CDR1 and CDR2 from the germline V gene are MNHEY and SVGEGT. CDR3 loop: CASSRIRTGPTYEQYF. CDR3 DNA: TGTGCCAGCAGTCGAATACGGACAGGGCCTACCTACGAGCAGTACTTC.

This clonotype occurred many times. V and J are TRBV24-1 and TRBJ1-1; 7 nucleotides match TRBD1. CDR1 KGHDR and CDR2 SFDVKD come from the germline V gene. With 4 bases clipped from V and 2 bases from J, the junction kept 3 bases outside the gene matches. There are 14 residues in the CDR3. CDR3 nucleotides: TGTGCCACCAGTGACGGGACAGCAAACACTGAAGCTTTCTTT. The encoded protein is CATSDGTANTEAFF.